The source of this T cell receptor beta chain is a study of T-cell memory formation after mild COVID-19. Overall study: Largely donor-specific sequence clusters came from two donors.

Study observations and caveats: The CD4+ clones that contracted clustered mainly within CM and EM, and the CD8+ clones concentrated in EMRA. A subset of responding clones appeared in pre-infection memory, suggesting cross-reactive memory joined.

Details on this clonotype: Its antigen is unknown.

Constant-segment primers were used for 5'RACE, and the resulting TCR alpha and TCR beta cDNA libraries carried sample barcodes and UMIs. TCRdb called the 5' RACE reads again in MiXCR, with one record for every CDR3 protein. This table holds 400,000 to 500,000 distinct CDR3 sequences, under 20% found once. CDR3 size: 13 residues. Germline CDR1 is SGHAT and CDR2 is FQNNGV. The V end lost 0 bases, the J end lost 3 bases, and 5 bases lay between the germline ends. Sequenced input: PBMCs or a T cell subset sorted from them (not recorded which). This rearrangement joins TRBV11-2 to TRBJ1-1; the D is unclear. This sequence originates from a young man who had mild COVID-19 (a few samples of this study predate the infection). Cell type and time point are not known. CDR3 amino acids: CASSLDGYTEAFF. The DNA of the CDR3 is TGTGCCAGCAGCTTAGACGGCTACACTGAAGCTTTCTTT. The full variable domain, completed using reference TRBV11-2 and TRBJ1-1, is EAGVAQSPRYKIIEKRQSVAFWCNPISGHATLYWYQQILGQGPKLLIQFQNNGVVDDSQLPKDRFSAERLKGVDSTLKIQPAKLEDSAVYLCASSLDGYTEAFFGQGTRLTVV.